These 30 T cell receptor beta chains originate from one sample sequenced in a study of blood T cell repertoires in COVID-19. Sequencing was performed with immunoSEQ multiplex PCR; in TCRdb, only in-frame clones are kept and a portion is missing. Seen here are fewer than 500,000 clones, 85% to 90% observed once, and the top ten hold 1.1%. The sequenced material came from PBMCs or T cells enriched from blood (not recorded which). The receptors were gathered from a man younger than 40 who had recovered from COVID-19.

CDR3 protein: CSVTPTGAGTEAFF. CDR3 DNA: TGCAGCGTCACCCCGACAGGGGCCGGCACTGAAGCTTTCTTT. The V and J genes are TRBV29-1 and TRBJ1-1; 8 positions match TRBD1. The V and J ends lost 6 bases and 4 bases, in that order; junction bases with no gene match: 10. The CDR3 covers 14 residues. CDR1 and CDR2 (germline): SQVTM, ANQGSEA.

This chain joins TRBV5-1 and TRBJ1-2; 7 bases align to TRBD1. Germline loops: CDR1 SGHRS, CDR2 YFSETQ. Trimming took 4 bases from V and 5 from J; bases not matched to a gene: 8. The CDR3 length is 14 residues. CDR3 region: CASSPTGDGYGYTF. CDR3 sequence (DNA): TGCGCCAGCAGCCCCACAGGGGACGGTTATGGCTACACCTTC.

Details on this clone: Different DNA sequences within this sample yield the same CDR3. The chain uses TRBV27 and TRBJ1-2; TRBD1 aligns across 7 bases. CDR1 MNHEY and CDR2 SMNVEV come from the germline V gene (reference sequence). This CDR3 spans 14 amino acids. Trimming removed 6 bases from V and 4 bases from J; junction bases left unmatched: 8. CDR3 protein: CASSPGQAIYGYTF. CDR3 bases: TGTGCCAGCAGCCCAGGACAGGCGATCTATGGCTACACCTTC.

The J gene is TRBJ2-1, the V gene TRBV9; 10 bases agree with TRBD1. This CDR3 spans 15 amino acids. The germline gives CDR1 SGDLS, CDR2 YYNGEE. The V segment lost 3 bases and the J segment 1 base; nucleotides outside the gene matches: 1. This chain's CDR3 is CASSEGQGSYNEQFF. As DNA, the CDR3 is TGTGCCAGCAGCGAGGGACAGGGGTCCTACAATGAGCAGTTCTTC.

The V gene is TRBV10-3, the J gene TRBJ2-1; D unresolved. The CDR3 loop spans 12 amino acids. V lost 5 bases to trimming and J lost 7 bases, with 9 bases between them. The germline V gene has CDR1 ENHRY and CDR2 SYGVKD. CDR3 DNA sequence: TGTGCCATCAGTCTAGACCGGAATGAGCAGTTCTTC. Translated: CAISLDRNEQFF.

The chain couples TRBV20-1 to TRBJ2-3, with D possibly TRBD2 on 5 matching bases. The CDR3 consists of 13 residues. Germline values: CDR1 DFQATT, CDR2 SNEGSKA (reference sequence). Trimming took 3 bases from V and 2 from J, leaving 9 bases between them. In nucleotides, the CDR3 is TGCAGTGCTAGTCCGGGGTTCACAGATACGCAGTATTTT. It yields the protein CSASPGFTDTQYF.

The chain carries TRBV24-1 and TRBJ1-2; unclear D gene. CDR3 length equals 13 residues. The V gene's germline CDR1 is KGHDR and CDR2 SFDVKD. Trimming cost V 0 bases and J 8 bases, with 9 bases left between them. The chain's CDR3 is CATSDLRGEGYTF. The CDR3, as DNA: TGTGCCACCAGTGATTTGCGTGGGGAGGGCTACACCTTC.

The chain carries TRBV11-2 and TRBJ2-7; D may be TRBD1 (6 bases). CDR3 length: 15 amino acids. Germline V gives CDR1 SGHAT, CDR2 FQNNGV. V lost 0 bases to trimming and J lost 4 bases, with 13 bases between them. The CDR3 DNA sequence: TGTGCCAGCAGCTTAGATCCCAGGGGATTGTACGAGCAGTACTTC. Residues: CASSLDPRGLYEQYF.

CDR3 sequence reads: CASRLNLGTDTQYF. The CDR3 coding sequence is TGTGCCAGCCGGTTAAACTTGGGCACAGATACGCAGTATTTT. The chain couples TRBV19 to TRBJ2-3; D uncertain. Trimming removed 9 bases at V and 1 base at J, with 14 bases between. CDR1 LNHDA and CDR2 SQIVND come from the germline V gene (reference sequence). The CDR3 covers 14 residues. The variable domain in full, completed from reference TRBV19 and TRBJ2-3, reads DGGITQSPKYLFRKEGQNVTLSCEQNLNHDAMYWYRQDPGQGLRLIYYSQIVNDFQKGDIAEGYSVSREKKESFPLTVTSAQKNPTAFYLCASRLNLGTDTQYFGPGTRLTVL.

The chain joins TRBV7-6 to TRBJ2-2; a weak D match, TRBD1 (7 bases). Germline V gene data show CDR1 as SGHVS and CDR2 as FNYEAQ. V lost 4 bases and J lost 4, with 16 bases in between. The CDR3 is 16 residues long. The CDR3 sequence: CASSSGGGWGTGELFF. CDR3 DNA: TGTGCCAGCAGCTCAGGAGGGGGCTGGGGCACCGGGGAGCTGTTTTTT.

V is TRBV28 and J is TRBJ1-4; TRBD1 matches 7 bases. V lost 0 bases, J lost 1 base, and 2 bases stayed unmatched. CDR1 is MDHEN, CDR2 SYDVKM, per germline. The CDR3 extends over 16 amino acids. The CDR3 bases are TGTGCCAGCAGTTTATGGGCAGGGGGAACTAATGAAAAACTGTTTTTT. It is translated as CASSLWAGGTNEKLFF.

This sequence joins TRBV18 and TRBJ1-2; no clear D. CDR1 is KGHSH and CDR2 is LQKENI in the germline V gene. This CDR3 spans 15 amino acids. V lost 0 bases and J 7 bases, leaving 15 bases between the germline ends. The CDR3 bases are TGTGCCAGCTCACCACCGAGGGCTCTCGGTGGTGGCTACACCTTC. As protein: CASSPPRALGGGYTF.

The genes are TRBV30 and TRBJ1-3; D is uncertain. This CDR3 spans 13 amino acids. V lost 1 base to trimming and J lost 1 base, with 5 bases between them. Per the germline V gene, CDR1 is GTSNPN and CDR2 is SVGIG (reference sequence). The CDR3 DNA follows: TGTGCCTGGAGTGCGGAGTCTGGAAACACCATATATTTT. This translates into CAWSAESGNTIYF.

The rearrangement uses TRBV28 and TRBJ2-5; D gene ambiguous. There are 13 residues in the CDR3. Trimming cost V 7 bases and J 5 bases, with 14 bases left between them. The V gene's germline CDR1 is MDHEN and CDR2 SYDVKM. The CDR3, as DNA: TGTGCCAGCACGTCGAGCTCCGGGGAGACCCAGTACTTC. Amino acids: CASTSSSGETQYF.

The V call is TRBV6-5, the J call TRBJ1-1; 10 bases are shared with TRBD1. The V segment lost 7 bases and the J segment 5 bases; nucleotides outside the gene matches: 10. CDR1 is MNHEY and CDR2 is SVGAGI in the germline V gene. This CDR3 region has 15 residues. The CDR3 loop reads CASTPWGQGTTEAFF. CDR3 coding DNA: TGTGCCAGCACCCCATGGGGACAGGGGACGACTGAAGCTTTCTTT.

This clone was observed once. The rearrangement joins TRBV7-8 to TRBJ2-2; 7 bases map to TRBD1. The trim removed 5 bases at V and 2 bases at J, leaving 8 bases unmatched. Germline CDR1 reads SGHVS; CDR2 reads FQNEAQ. This CDR3 spans 16 amino acids. CDR3 protein: CASSGLDRLNTGELFF. The CDR3, as DNA: TGTGCCAGCAGCGGACTGGACAGGCTTAACACCGGGGAGCTGTTTTTT. The variable domain in full, with the rest retrieved from reference TRBV7-8 and TRBJ2-2, is GAGVSQSPRYKVAKRGQDVALRCDPISGHVSLFWYQQALGQGPEFLTYFQNEAQLDKSGLPSDRFFAERPEGSVSTLKIQRTQQEDSAVYLCASSGLDRLNTGELFFGEGSRLTVL.

The rearrangement uses TRBV5-1 and TRBJ2-4; D is possibly TRBD2 (5 bases). Germline CDR1 is SGHRS and CDR2 is YFSETQ. The CDR3 extends over 15 amino acids. V was trimmed by 0 bases and J by 1 base, leaving 8 bases between them. The CDR3 DNA reads as TGCGCCAGCAGCTTGGCCCCGGGGGCCAAAAACATTCAGTACTTC. Its protein is CASSLAPGAKNIQYF. The full variable domain, completed using reference TRBV5-1 and TRBJ2-4, is KAGVTQTPRYLIKTRGQQVTLSCSPISGHRSVSWYQQTPGQGLQFLFEYFSETQRNKGNFPGRFSGRQFSNSRSEMNVSTLELGDSALYLCASSLAPGAKNIQYFGAGTRLSVL.

In DNA, the CDR3 is TGTGCCAGCAGTTTGGCGGGAAACACTGAAGCTTTCTTT. Its translation is CASSLAGNTEAFF. The genes are TRBV12-3 or TRBV12-4 and TRBJ1-1; D gene ambiguous. This CDR3 region has 13 residues. The V end was cut by 3 bases, the J end by 2 bases, with 7 bases between.

This clone was counted between two and nine times. This rearrangement joins TRBV27 to TRBJ1-5; D possibly corresponds to TRBD1 (6 bases). Trimming removed 2 bases at V and 5 bases at J, with 13 bases between. CDR1 is MNHEY, CDR2 SMNVEV, per germline (reference sequence). This CDR3 contains 15 residues. DNA of the CDR3: TGTGCCAGCAGTTTAACCTTCCCAGGGGATCAGCCCCAGCATTTT. It codes for CASSLTFPGDQPQHF.

The chain employs TRBV7-9 and TRBJ2-5, with a possible D match to TRBD2 (5 bases). The germline V gene has CDR1 SEHNR and CDR2 FQNEAQ (reference sequence). The germline V and J ends were trimmed by 1 base and 1 base, with 13 bases remaining between them. The CDR3 loop spans 16 amino acids. The CDR3 is CASSLGVGNFQETQYF. The CDR3 nucleotides are TGTGCCAGCAGCTTAGGAGTCGGGAACTTCCAAGAGACCCAGTACTTC. Based on the CDR3 plus reference TRBV7-9 and TRBJ2-5, the full variable domain is DTGVSQNPRHKITKRGQNVTFRCDPISEHNRLYWYRQTLGQGPEFLTYFQNEAQLEKSRLLSDRFSAERPKGSFSTLEIQRTEQGDSAMYLCASSLGVGNFQETQYFGPGTRLLVL.

The V and J genes are TRBV6-2 or TRBV6-3 and TRBJ1-5, with TRBD1 matching over 7 bases. J was trimmed by 7 bases and V by 2 bases; bases with no gene match: 5. CDR1 and CDR2 (germline): MNHEY, SVGEGT. This CDR3 contains 14 residues. For the CDR3, the DNA is TGTGCCAGCAGTTACGGAGGACAGGTCCAGCCCCAGCATTTT. It encodes CASSYGGQVQPQHF.

The chain carries TRBV5-4 and TRBJ2-5; D is perhaps TRBD2 (6 bases). Germline lookup yields CDR1 SGHNT and CDR2 YYREEE (reference sequence). V lost 3 bases and J 5 bases, leaving 20 bases between the germline ends. This CDR3 is 16 amino acids long. CDR3 residues: CASSSPAGRTRETQYF. CDR3 coding DNA: TGTGCCAGCAGCTCCCCGGCGGGGAGGACACGGGAGACCCAGTACTTC.

The chain combines TRBV7-9 with TRBJ2-7, with D unclear. V was cut by 4 bases and J by 1 base, with 14 bases left in between. The germline V gene has CDR1 SEHNR and CDR2 FQNEAQ (reference sequence). The length of the CDR3 is 15 residues. CDR3: CASSSGPSLSYEQYF. CDR3 sequence (DNA): TGTGCCAGCAGCTCGGGTCCATCCCTTTCCTACGAGCAGTACTTC.

CDR3 coding DNA: TGTGCCAGCAGTGAAGCAGTAATGAACACTGAAGCTTTCTTT. Encoded protein: CASSEAVMNTEAFF. The J gene is TRBJ1-1, the V gene TRBV25-1; D ambiguous. CDR3 length equals 14 residues. Germline CDR1 MGHDK, CDR2 SYGVNS. The V end was cut by 2 bases, the J end by 0 bases, with 7 bases between.

The chain couples TRBV19 to TRBJ2-2, with a weak D call TRBD2 (6 bases). Germline V CDR1 and CDR2: LNHDA, SQIVND (reference sequence). V lost 6 bases, J lost 0 bases, and 14 bases lay in between. This CDR3 has 16 residues. The CDR3 protein is CASRTLGGTNTGELFF. The CDR3 bases are TGTGCCAGTAGAACCCTTGGCGGGACGAACACCGGGGAGCTGTTTTTT.

This clone was detected only a few times. The chain employs TRBV3-1 (or the pseudogene TRBV3-2) and TRBJ2-7; D unresolved. This CDR3 is built from 11 residues. In germline, CDR1 is LGHDT, CDR2 YNNKEL (reference sequence). V dropped 1 base and J dropped 7 bases, with 5 bases sitting between them. The CDR3 DNA sequence: TGTGCCAGCAGCCAAGGGCAGGAGCAGTACTTC. Amino acids: CASSQGQEQYF.

The rearrangement uses TRBV18 and TRBJ2-7; 7 bases are a match to TRBD2. With V trimmed by 4 bases and J by 0 bases, 6 bases remained unmatched. The germline CDR1 and CDR2 sequences are KGHSH and LQKENI. The CDR3 is made up of 15 amino acids. The CDR3 loop reads CASSLTSALSYEQYF. CDR3 DNA sequence: TGTGCCAGCTCACTAACTAGCGCACTCTCCTACGAGCAGTACTTC.

This clone was counted a single time. J is TRBJ2-1 and V is TRBV7-8; TRBD1 aligns across 9 bases. The germline CDR1 and CDR2 sequences are SGHVS and FQNEAQ. V dropped 6 bases and J dropped 7; count of bases not matched to a gene: 7. The CDR3 sequence is 14 residues long. CDR3 residues: CASRTGGVVNEQFF. CDR3 bases: TGTGCCAGCAGAACAGGGGGCGTTGTTAATGAGCAGTTCTTC.

The rearrangement joins TRBV28 to TRBJ1-2; D is unclear. CDR3 length: 14 amino acids. V was shortened by 4 bases and J by 2 bases, with 11 bases between the two germline ends. Germline CDR1 MDHEN, CDR2 SYDVKM. The CDR3 nucleotides read TGTGCCAGCAGTTGGGTGGCGGGGAACTATGGCTACACCTTC. It specifies CASSWVAGNYGYTF.

This chain links TRBV3-1 (or the pseudogene TRBV3-2) with TRBJ2-1; maybe TRBD1 (6 bases). This CDR3 is 14 amino acids long. V was cut by 1 base and J by 6 bases, with 10 bases left in between. Per germline, CDR1 LGHDT and CDR2 YNNKEL (reference sequence). The CDR3 loop is CASSQAGTLNEQFF. The CDR3, as DNA: TGTGCCAGCAGCCAAGCCGGGACACTCAATGAGCAGTTCTTC.